A single sample gave rise to the 31 T cell receptor beta chains below, sequenced in a study of blood T cells in healthy people across ages. Through a sample-barcoded 5' primer and a J-beta primer mix, a second PCR was run for roughly 6 to 11 cycles. One entry per CDR3 protein, called by TCRdb with MiXCR from the 5' RACE reads. Seen here are about 680,000 distinct CDR3 sequences, 49% observed once, and the top ten hold around a third. Sequences were obtained from blood. The receptors come from a woman aged 60-75 years in good health.

The chain has TRBV28 and TRBJ2-1; 7 nucleotides match TRBD1. Trimming took 6 bases from V and 5 from J; bases not matched to a gene: 7. This CDR3 has 14 residues. The V gene's germline CDR1 is MDHEN and CDR2 SYDVKM. The CDR3 loop is CASRARTGDNEQFF. DNA for the CDR3: TGTGCCAGCAGGGCCAGAACAGGGGACAATGAGCAGTTCTTC.

The rearrangement joins TRBV10-3 to TRBJ2-5, with D possibly matching TRBD2 (6 bases). This CDR3 has 14 residues. The V gene's germline CDR1 is ENHRY and CDR2 SYGVKD. V lost 0 bases and J lost 9, with 14 bases in between. The CDR3 DNA is TGTGCCATCAGTGAGTCGGGGGGTCCCGGGGCCCAGTACTTC. The encoded protein is CAISESGGPGAQYF.

The rearrangement joins TRBV20-1 to TRBJ2-1, with D perhaps matching TRBD2 (7 bases). Per the germline V gene, CDR1 is DFQATT and CDR2 is SNEGSKA (reference sequence). This CDR3 spans 17 amino acids. V lost 1 base and J lost 2, with 18 bases in between. The CDR3 nucleotides are TGCAGTGCTAGAGGGGGGGCGAGCGGGACCCCCTACAATGAGCAGTTCTTC. This gives the protein CSARGGASGTPYNEQFF.

With respect to this clonotype: The junction shows a germline mismatch at one end, possibly a read error. The chain has TRBV20-1 and TRBJ1-2; D gene unclear. Germline-derived CDR1 and CDR2 are DFQATT and SNEGSKA (reference sequence). The length of the CDR3 is 14 residues. DNA for the CDR3: TGCAGTGCTAGAGATCGGCAGCTCTCCTATGACTACACCTTC. It codes for CSARDRQLSYDYTF.

The count of this clonotype is one. This rearrangement joins TRBV7-8 to TRBJ1-3; D is perhaps TRBD1 (6 bases). The germline V and J ends were trimmed by 2 bases and 0 bases, with 14 bases remaining between them. The CDR3 runs to 17 residues. Germline lookup yields CDR1 SGHVS and CDR2 FQNEAQ. CDR3 region: CASSLQMTGHSGNTIYF. The CDR3 nucleotides are TGTGCCAGCAGCTTACAAATGACAGGCCACTCTGGAAACACCATATATTTT.

This clonotype was found a few times. The chain employs TRBV4-2 and TRBJ2-5, with D possibly TRBD2 on 7 matching bases. The CDR3 is 16 amino acids. Germline V CDR1 and CDR2: LGHNA, YNFKEQ. Trimming cost V 4 bases and J 11 bases, with 26 bases left between them. Here the CDR3 DNA reads TGTGCCAGCAGCCGAGGGGGACTACCTCGGAGCCTTGAGCAGTACTTC. Protein: CASSRGGLPRSLEQYF.

The V call is TRBV20-1, the J call TRBJ2-1; 14 positions match TRBD2. The germline V gene encodes CDR1 DFQATT and CDR2 SNEGSKA (reference sequence). The length of the CDR3 is 16 residues. The trim removed 0 bases at V and 13 bases at J, leaving 11 bases unmatched. Here the CDR3 DNA reads TGCAGTGCTAGAGAGGGACTAGCGGGAGTGGGAGAGACCCAGTTCTTC. Translated: CSAREGLAGVGETQFF.

The chain couples TRBV24-1 to TRBJ2-3, with D possibly being TRBD1 (6 bases). V was shortened by 4 bases and J by 6 bases, with 10 bases between the two germline ends. CDR1 KGHDR and CDR2 SFDVKD come from the germline V gene. The CDR3 length is 13 residues. The DNA for the CDR3 is TGTGCCACCAGTGACCCCGACAGGGATACGCAGTATTTT. This encodes CATSDPDRDTQYF.

The chain couples TRBV5-1 to TRBJ2-1, with 8 bases matching TRBD2. The DNA end favors TRBJ2-7, so the J call may be wrong. Germline loops: CDR1 SGHRS, CDR2 YFSETQ. The CDR3 length is 16 residues. The CDR3 loop is CASSWALAGRYNEQYF. CDR3 coding DNA: TGCGCCAGCAGCTGGGCCCTAGCGGGCCGCTACAATGAGCAGTACTTC.

The rearrangement uses TRBV20-1 and TRBJ1-1, with D maybe TRBD1 (5 bases). This CDR3 has 15 amino acids. V was pared by 2 bases and J by 4 bases, with 17 bases between. In germline, CDR1 is DFQATT, CDR2 SNEGSKA (reference sequence). The CDR3 nucleotides are TGCAGTGCTAGAATCCAGGGCCTCCCCTCCACTGAAGCTTTCTTT. This sequence encodes CSARIQGLPSTEAFF.

This clonotype came up once. The chain couples TRBV5-1 to TRBJ1-1, with D unresolved. The CDR3 is made up of 14 amino acids. The ends were cut back, 0 bases at V and 1 base at J, with 7 bases in the middle. The germline V gene encodes CDR1 SGHRS and CDR2 YFSETQ. Here the CDR3 DNA reads TGCGCCAGCAGCTTGGTTCTGGGGAACACTGAAGCTTTCTTT. This sequence encodes CASSLVLGNTEAFF. Complete variable domain (other parts from reference TRBV5-1 and TRBJ1-1): KAGVTQTPRYLIKTRGQQVTLSCSPISGHRSVSWYQQTPGQGLQFLFEYFSETQRNKGNFPGRFSGRQFSNSRSEMNVSTLELGDSALYLCASSLVLGNTEAFFGQGTRLTVV.

The rearrangement joins TRBV12-3 or TRBV12-4 to TRBJ2-1, with D perhaps TRBD1 (5 bases). This CDR3 is 14 amino acids long. Trimming pared 8 bases from V and 4 bases from J, leaving 15 bases between. CDR3: CASLTASTYNEQFF. The DNA of the CDR3 is TGTGCCAGCTTGACAGCCTCAACATACAATGAGCAGTTCTTC.

About this clonotype itself: A read error is likely, as this CDR3 ends without the conserved phenylalanine or tryptophan. The V and J genes are TRBV7-2 and TRBJ1-6; D gene uncertain. The CDR3 loop spans 16 amino acids. The germline CDR1 and CDR2 sequences are SGHTA and FQGNSA. V lost 0 bases, J lost 9 bases, and 15 bases lay in between. The CDR3 loop reads CASSLAAGVLISPLHL. The CDR3 nucleotides read TGTGCCAGCAGCTTAGCGGCCGGGGTACTTATTTCACCCCTCCACCTT.

The chain couples TRBV20-1 to TRBJ2-1; a weak D match, TRBD2 (6 bases). The ends were cut back, 2 bases at V and 10 bases at J, with 15 bases in the middle. This CDR3 region has 13 residues. CDR1 is DFQATT, CDR2 SNEGSKA, per germline (reference sequence). CDR3 DNA: TGCAGTGCTAGACCCCTACTAGCACGGGAGCAGTTCTTC. Amino acid sequence: CSARPLLAREQFF.

The chain employs TRBV4-2 and TRBJ2-2, with 8 bases matching TRBD1. Germline V lookup: CDR1 LGHNA, CDR2 YNFKEQ. Losses at the gene ends were 0 bases for V and 6 bases for J; bases not matched to a gene: 21. The CDR3 has 21 residues. Written as DNA, the CDR3 is TGTGCCAGCAGCCAAGATGGGGACGACAGGGGAGGTTATGCGCGGCCCGGGGAGCTGTTTTTT. Protein product: CASSQDGDDRGGYARPGELFF.

This clonotype was seen just once. This chain connects TRBV28 to TRBJ2-4; the match to TRBD2 covers 13 bases. Germline V gene sequence: CDR1 MDHEN, CDR2 SYDVKM. J was trimmed by 7 bases and V by 5 bases; bases with no gene match: 11. The CDR3 has 17 amino acids. This chain's CDR3 is CASSRRTSGRVWNIQYF. CDR3 nucleotides: TGTGCCAGCAGTCGAAGGACTAGCGGGAGAGTATGGAACATTCAGTACTTC.

The chain uses TRBV20-1 and TRBJ2-5; TRBD1 might be the D (6 bases). The germline V and J ends were trimmed by 2 bases and 5 bases, with 12 bases remaining between them. Looked up from germline, CDR1 is DFQATT and CDR2 is SNEGSKA (reference sequence). The CDR3 spans 13 residues. CDR3 in DNA: TGCAGTGCTAGATACAGGGCAGGGGAGACCCAGTACTTC. Protein product: CSARYRAGETQYF.

This chain connects TRBV4-2 to TRBJ2-7, with D perhaps matching TRBD2 (6 bases). CDR3 length: 15 residues. CDR1 is LGHNA and CDR2 is YNFKEQ in the germline V gene. Between the trimmed V and J ends, which lost 1 base and 0 bases, there was a span of 10 bases. CDR3 coding DNA: TGTGCCAGCAGCCAAGGGGGGGAAGGCTCCTACGAGCAGTACTTC. Translated: CASSQGGEGSYEQYF.

The V call is TRBV6-5, the J call TRBJ1-2; a weak D match, TRBD1 (6 bases). This CDR3 has 13 amino acids. The germline V gene encodes CDR1 MNHEY and CDR2 SVGAGI. V was shortened by 6 bases and J by 8 bases, with 16 bases between the two germline ends. The DNA of the CDR3 is TGTGCCAGCAGGGCCGGGACATGGGTCGGCTACACCTTC. It translates to CASRAGTWVGYTF.

This clonotype was detected once. The chain recombines TRBV9 with TRBJ2-3, with 9 positions matching TRBD2. Trimming at V came to 4 bases and at J to 2 bases, leaving 8 bases not matched to a gene. CDR3 length equals 16 residues. From germline, CDR1 is SGDLS and CDR2 YYNGEE. CDR3 amino acids: CASSRTSSGTTDTQYF. For the CDR3, the DNA is TGTGCCAGCAGCCGAACTTCTAGCGGGACCACAGATACGCAGTATTTT.

This clonotype was seen a handful of times. V usage is TRBV20-1 and J usage is TRBJ2-7; 13 positions agree with TRBD2. Germline V gene lookup returns CDR1 DFQATT and CDR2 SNEGSKA (reference sequence). The CDR3 length is 16 residues. The V and J ends lost 8 bases and 3 bases, in that order; junction bases with no gene match: 13. The CDR3 DNA reads TGCAGTCTGACTAGCGGGAGGTCCTTCTCATACTACGAGCAGTACTTC. Translated: CSLTSGRSFSYYEQYF.

V usage is TRBV6-6 and J usage is TRBJ1-1; D is ambiguous. From germline, CDR1 is MNHNY and CDR2 SVGAGI (reference sequence). The CDR3 contains 13 residues. Trimming stripped 9 bases from V and 3 bases from J, with 14 bases between. CDR3 sequence reads: CASAPGSDTEAFF. Here the CDR3 DNA reads TGTGCCAGTGCCCCGGGATCCGACACTGAAGCTTTCTTT.

This clonotype has a handful of counts. The chain employs TRBV4-1 and TRBJ2-6; D call uncertain. The CDR3 is 17 residues long. Trimming took 1 base from V and 0 from J, leaving 10 bases between them. Germline V gene lookup returns CDR1 MGHRA and CDR2 YSYEKL. The DNA of the CDR3 is TGCGCCAGCAGCCAAGTGCCCAGCCTCTCTGGGGCCAACGTCCTGACTTTC. Translating it yields CASSQVPSLSGANVLTF.

This clonotype was detected ten times or more. This rearrangement joins TRBV6-5 to TRBJ2-3; TRBD2 agrees at 13 bases. Germline assignment: CDR1 MNHEY and CDR2 SVGAGI. The V gene end was trimmed by 6 bases and the J gene end by 6 bases; junction bases not matched to a gene: 12. CDR3 size: 17 residues. CDR3 DNA: TGTGCCAGCAGCGCTACTAGCGGGAGGGTTATAAGGGATACGCAGTATTTT. This translates into CASSATSGRVIRDTQYF.

This chain connects TRBV28 to TRBJ2-7; 12 positions agree with TRBD2. V was pared by 9 bases and J by 1 base, with 7 bases of the junction left unmatched. Germline V gene lookup returns CDR1 MDHEN and CDR2 SYDVKM. The CDR3 loop spans 15 amino acids. This CDR3 is CASVTSGSSSYEQYF. CDR3 in DNA: TGTGCCAGTGTGACTAGCGGGAGTTCTTCCTACGAGCAGTACTTC.

This chain links TRBV3-1 with TRBJ2-3; D not resolved. CDR3 length: 14 amino acids. Germline V CDR1 and CDR2: LGHDT, YNNKEL (reference sequence). V was shortened by 0 bases and J by 5 bases, with 9 bases between the two germline ends. The CDR3 sequence is CASSQEWSGDTQYF. As DNA, the CDR3 is TGTGCCAGCAGCCAAGAATGGTCGGGAGATACGCAGTATTTT.

V usage is TRBV20-1 and J usage is TRBJ2-3; D could derive from TRBD1 or TRBD2 (5 bases each). This CDR3 is 19 amino acids long. Trimming removed 7 bases at V and 0 bases at J, with 29 bases between. Germline lookup yields CDR1 DFQATT and CDR2 SNEGSKA (reference sequence). The CDR3 region is CSGACLSGTPHCSTDTQYF. The CDR3 nucleotides read TGCAGTGGGGCCTGCCTTTCCGGGACGCCCCATTGTAGCACAGATACGCAGTATTTT.

This clonotype showed up many times. The chain uses TRBV20-1 and TRBJ2-7, with D uncertain. CDR1 is DFQATT and CDR2 is SNEGSKA in the germline V gene (reference sequence). Between the trimmed V and J ends, which lost 3 bases and 5 bases, there was a span of 14 bases. The CDR3 spans 13 residues. The CDR3 coding sequence is TGCAGTGCTAGGAACTCTGTAGGTGACGAGCAGTACTTC. Translation gives CSARNSVGDEQYF.

The V gene is TRBV30, the J gene TRBJ2-5; unclear D gene. The J call is doubtful: the DNA matches TRBJ2-7 better. There are 13 residues in the CDR3. CDR1 and CDR2 from the germline V gene are GTSNPN and SVGIG (reference sequence). Here the CDR3 reads CAWARVLPYEQYF. CDR3 in DNA: TGTGCCTGGGCGAGAGTCTTACCCTACGAGCAGTACTTC.

V gene TRBV5-5 combines with J gene TRBJ2-6; unclear D gene. This CDR3 is built from 17 residues. Germline V CDR1 and CDR2: SGHKS, YYEKEE (reference sequence). The germline V and J ends were trimmed by 2 bases and 0 bases, with 12 bases remaining between them. The chain's CDR3 is CASSFTPTTSGANVLTF. CDR3 in DNA: TGTGCCAGCAGCTTCACACCAACCACCTCTGGGGCCAACGTCCTGACTTTC.

On this clonotype: A read error may explain this, as a much larger clone is one base away. J is TRBJ1-2 and V is TRBV29-1, with D perhaps matching TRBD1 (5 bases). Between the trimmed V and J ends, which lost 4 bases and 4 bases, there was a span of 25 bases. The CDR3 length is 17 residues. The germline gives CDR1 SQVTM, CDR2 ANQGSEA. The CDR3 sequence: CSVGPAPGVGRGYGYTF. CDR3 coding DNA: TGCAGCGTTGGCCCCGCTCCGGGGGTAGGGCGCGGCTATGGCTACACCTTC.